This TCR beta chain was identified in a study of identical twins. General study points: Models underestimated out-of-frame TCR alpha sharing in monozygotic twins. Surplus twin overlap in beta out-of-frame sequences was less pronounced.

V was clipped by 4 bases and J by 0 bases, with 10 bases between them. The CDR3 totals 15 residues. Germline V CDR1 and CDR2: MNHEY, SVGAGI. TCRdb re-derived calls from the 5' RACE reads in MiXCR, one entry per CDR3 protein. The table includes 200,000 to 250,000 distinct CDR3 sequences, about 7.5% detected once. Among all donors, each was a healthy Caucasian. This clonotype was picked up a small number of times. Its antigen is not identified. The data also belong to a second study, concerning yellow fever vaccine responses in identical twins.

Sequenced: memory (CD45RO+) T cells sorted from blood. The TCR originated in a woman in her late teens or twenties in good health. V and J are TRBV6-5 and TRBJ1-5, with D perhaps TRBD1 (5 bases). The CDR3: CASSSRGNSNQPQHF. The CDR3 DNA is TGTGCCAGCAGTTCCCGGGGCAATAGCAATCAGCCCCAGCATTTT.